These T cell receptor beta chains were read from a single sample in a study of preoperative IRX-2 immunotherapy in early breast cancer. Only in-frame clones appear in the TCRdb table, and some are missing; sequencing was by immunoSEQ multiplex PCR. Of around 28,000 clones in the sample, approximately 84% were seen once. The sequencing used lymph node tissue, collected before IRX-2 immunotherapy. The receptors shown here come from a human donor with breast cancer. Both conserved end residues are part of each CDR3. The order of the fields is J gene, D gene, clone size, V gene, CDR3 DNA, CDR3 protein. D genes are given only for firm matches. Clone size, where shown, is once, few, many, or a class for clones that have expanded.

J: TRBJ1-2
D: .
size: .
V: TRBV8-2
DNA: TGTGCCAGCAGTTTATCGAATATGTATCAGCGTCCGTACTATGGCTACACCTTC
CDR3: CASSLSNMYQRPYYGYTF

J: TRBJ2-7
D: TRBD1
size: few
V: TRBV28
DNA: TGTGCCAGCAGTTCCGTGACAGGGGTTCGTAACGAGCAGTACTTC
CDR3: CASSSVTGVRNEQYF

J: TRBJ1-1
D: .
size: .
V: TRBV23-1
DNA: TGCGCCAGCAGCTGGACGCAGAACACTGAAGCTTTCTTT
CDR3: CASSWTQNTEAFF

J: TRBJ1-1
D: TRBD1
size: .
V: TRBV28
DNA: TGTGCCAGCGAAGACAGGGTTTCGAAAGCTTTCTTT
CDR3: CASEDRVSKAFF

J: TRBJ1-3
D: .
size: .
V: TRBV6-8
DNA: TGTGCCAGCAGACAGGCTTCCTCTCTTAGCTCTGGAAACACCATATATTTT
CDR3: CASRQASSLSSGNTIYF

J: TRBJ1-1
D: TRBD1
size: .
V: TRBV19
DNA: TGTGCCAGTAGGGTTGACAGGGACACTGAAGCTTTCTTT
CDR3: CASRVDRDTEAFF

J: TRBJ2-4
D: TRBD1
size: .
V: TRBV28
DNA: TGTGCCAGCAGTCGTACGGGACAGCTCGGGTCCAAAAACATTCAGTACTTC
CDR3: CASSRTGQLGSKNIQYF

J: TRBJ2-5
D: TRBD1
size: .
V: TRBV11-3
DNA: TGTGCCAGCAGCCCCGGACAGGCGACTCTCAAAGAGACCCAGTACTTC
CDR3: CASSPGQATLKETQYF

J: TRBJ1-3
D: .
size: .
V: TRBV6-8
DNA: TGTGCCAGCAGACCCACCTCGTCGGCAGGAGGAAACACCATATATTTT
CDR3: CASRPTSSAGGNTIYF

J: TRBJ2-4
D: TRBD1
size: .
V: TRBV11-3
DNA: TGTGCCAGCAGTGGGCCAGGACAGGGGGCGAGAAACATTCAGTACTTC
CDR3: CASSGPGQGARNIQYF

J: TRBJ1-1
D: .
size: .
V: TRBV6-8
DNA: TGTGCCAGCAGTTACTCGACCGGAGTCAGAAAAAACACTGAAGCTTTCTTT
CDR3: CASSYSTGVRKNTEAFF

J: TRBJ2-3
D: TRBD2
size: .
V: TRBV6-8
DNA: TGTGCCAGCAGTGGACTAGCAGGAGATACGCAGTATTTT
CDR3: CASSGLAGDTQYF

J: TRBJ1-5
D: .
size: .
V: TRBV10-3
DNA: TGTGCCATCAGTGAGTCGGGCAGGGACAATCAGCCCCAGCATTTT
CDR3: CAISESGRDNQPQHF

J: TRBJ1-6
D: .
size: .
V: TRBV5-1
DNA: TGCGCCAGCAGCTTGGGGACAAGCCGTAATTCACCCCTCCACTTT
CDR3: CASSLGTSRNSPLHF

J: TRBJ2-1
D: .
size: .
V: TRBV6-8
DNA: TGTGCCAGCAGTGCATTGTGGGACAAAACTCACAATGAGCAGTTCTTC
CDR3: CASSALWDKTHNEQFF

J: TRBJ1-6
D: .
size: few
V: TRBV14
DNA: TGTGCCAGCAGCCAAGATGATTCACCCCTCCACTTT
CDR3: CASSQDDSPLHF

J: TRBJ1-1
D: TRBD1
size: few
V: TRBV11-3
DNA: TGTGCCAGCAGATCCCCTCGTGGACAGGGTGACACTGAAGCTTTCTTT
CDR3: CASRSPRGQGDTEAFF

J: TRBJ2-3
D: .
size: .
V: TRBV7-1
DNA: TGTGCCAGCAGCTTGGCCGGCAGGTCCACAGATACGCAGTATTTT
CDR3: CASSLAGRSTDTQYF

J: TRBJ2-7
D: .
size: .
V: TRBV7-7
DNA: TGTGCCAGCAGTTCAATAACGTATCTCTCAGGGCAGTACTTC
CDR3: CASSSITYLSGQYF

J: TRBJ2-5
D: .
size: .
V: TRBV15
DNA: TGTGCCACCAGCAGTCCCGCCGATCTAGGTGGCGAGACCCAGTACTTC
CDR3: CATSSPADLGGETQYF

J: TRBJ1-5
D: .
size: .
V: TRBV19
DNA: TGTGCCAGTAGTACAGGTAGCAATCAGCCCCAGCATTTT
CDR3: CASSTGSNQPQHF

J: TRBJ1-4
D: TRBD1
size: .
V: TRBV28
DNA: TGTGCCAGCAGTTCAACAGGGGTAGGAATCGCAGTGAGTGAAAAACTGTTTTTT
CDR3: CASSSTGVGIAVSEKLFF

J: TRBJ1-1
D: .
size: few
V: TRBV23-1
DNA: TGCGCCAGCAGCCAAGAGGGGGGGCGCCTCACTGAAGCTTTCTTT
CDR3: CASSQEGGRLTEAFF

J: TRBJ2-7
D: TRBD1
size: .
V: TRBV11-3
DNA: TGTGCCAGCAGCCAGACCGCCGGGACAGGGGATCTCTACGAGCAGTACTTC
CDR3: CASSQTAGTGDLYEQYF

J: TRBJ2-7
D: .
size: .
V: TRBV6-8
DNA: TGTGCCAGCAGTGCTCGACAGACCCCCTACGAGCAGTACTTC
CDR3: CASSARQTPYEQYF

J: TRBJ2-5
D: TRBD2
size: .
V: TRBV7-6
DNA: TGTGCCAGCAGCGAACTAGCGGGGGGGCAAAAGACCCAGTACTTC
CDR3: CASSELAGGQKTQYF

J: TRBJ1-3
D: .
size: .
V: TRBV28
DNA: TGTGCCAGCAGCCTATCTGATGGAAACACCATATATTTT
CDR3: CASSLSDGNTIYF

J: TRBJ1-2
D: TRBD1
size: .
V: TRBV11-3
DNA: TGTGCCAGCAGAGCGGACAGGGGAATAAGCTATGGCTACACCTTC
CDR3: CASRADRGISYGYTF

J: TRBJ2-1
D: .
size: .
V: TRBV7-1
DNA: TGTGCCAGCAGCTTAATCAGGGTCGATGAGCAGTTCTTC
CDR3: CASSLIRVDEQFF

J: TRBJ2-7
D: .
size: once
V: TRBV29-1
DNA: TGCAGCGTAGGGGCAGGGGTGGAAGAGCAGTACTTC
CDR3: CSVGAGVEEQYF

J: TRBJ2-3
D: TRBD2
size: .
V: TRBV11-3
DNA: TGTGCCAGCAGCTTTCGACTAGCGGGGGGCACAGATACGCAGTATTTT
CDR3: CASSFRLAGGTDTQYF

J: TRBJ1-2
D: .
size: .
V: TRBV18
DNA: TGTGCCAGCTCACCCAGGAGGGGAGAGGGCTACACCTTC
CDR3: CASSPRRGEGYTF

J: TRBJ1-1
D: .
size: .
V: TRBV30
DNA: TGTGCTCACGAGGGGGGAGGAGGGAGAGCTTTCTTT
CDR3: CAHEGGGGRAFF

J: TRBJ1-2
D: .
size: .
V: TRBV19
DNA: TGTGCCAGTAGTACCCCGGAAGCCTATGGCTACACCTTC
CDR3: CASSTPEAYGYTF

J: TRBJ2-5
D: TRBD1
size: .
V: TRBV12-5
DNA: TGTGCTAGTGGAAGCGGACAGGGGGTTGGCGAGACCCAGTACTTC
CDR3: CASGSGQGVGETQYF

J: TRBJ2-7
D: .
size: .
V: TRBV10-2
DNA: TGCGCCAGCAGTGGATCGAGGGGGGCTGGGGGTGAGCAGTACTTC
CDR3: CASSGSRGAGGEQYF

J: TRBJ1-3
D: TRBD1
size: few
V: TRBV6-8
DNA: TGTGCCAGCAGGTCCGGGACAGGGGGTGGAAACACCATATATTTT
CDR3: CASRSGTGGGNTIYF

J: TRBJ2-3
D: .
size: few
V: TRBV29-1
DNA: TGCAGCGTTCCTAGCCTCGGGGATACGCAGTATTTT
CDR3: CSVPSLGDTQYF

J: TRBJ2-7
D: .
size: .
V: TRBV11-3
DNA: TGTGCCAGCAGCTTAGAGGGAGGGACACGGGAGCAGTACTTC
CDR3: CASSLEGGTREQYF

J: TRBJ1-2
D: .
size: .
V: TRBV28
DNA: TGTGCCAGCTCCAGAGGGGGTTTGAGGAACTATGGCTACACCTTC
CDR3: CASSRGGLRNYGYTF

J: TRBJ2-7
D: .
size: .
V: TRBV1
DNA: .
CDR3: CASSLNVATGTTYEQYF

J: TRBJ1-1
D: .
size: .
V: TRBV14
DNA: TGTGCCAGCAGCCGGGGGAGGGTAACTGAAGCTTTCTTT
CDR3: CASSRGRVTEAFF

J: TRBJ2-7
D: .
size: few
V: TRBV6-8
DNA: TGTGCCAGCAGTTTACGCGGAAGAAACTACGAGCAGTACTTC
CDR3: CASSLRGRNYEQYF

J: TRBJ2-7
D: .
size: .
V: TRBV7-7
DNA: TGTGCCAGCAGCTTCTTTACTGTTCCCTACGAGCAGTACTTC
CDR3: CASSFFTVPYEQYF

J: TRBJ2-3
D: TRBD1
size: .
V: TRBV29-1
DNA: TGCAGCGGTGGGGGGGGACAGGGAATAGCCCCAGATACGCAGTATTTT
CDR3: CSGGGGQGIAPDTQYF

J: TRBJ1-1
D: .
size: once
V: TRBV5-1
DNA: TGCGCCAGCAGCTTGAGACCAGGGAACCCTGAAGCTTTCTTT
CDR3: CASSLRPGNPEAFF

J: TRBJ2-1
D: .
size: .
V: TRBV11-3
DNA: TGTGCCAGCAGCTTAACGGCGGGCTATAACAATGAGCAGTTCTTC
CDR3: CASSLTAGYNNEQFF